These 20 T cell receptor beta chains came from one sample sequenced in a study of cytotoxic CD8 clonotypes in ibrutinib-treated CLL. Profiling relied on immunoSEQ multiplex PCR, and the TCRdb table lists in-frame clones only, not all of them. This sample has about 140,000 clones; 77% occur once, and the top ten carry under 35%. The source was PBMCs, collected after 12 months of ibrutinib treatment. These receptors came from a human donor with chronic lymphocytic leukemia.

The chain carries TRBV21-1 and TRBJ1-5; the table's D gene call, TRBD1, was not cross checked with the DNA. TRBV21-1 is flagged as a pseudogene. CDR3 size: 16 residues. The CDR3 bases are TGTGCCAGCAGCAGTGCACAGGGAGATAGCAATCAGCCCCAGCATTTT. Translating it yields CASSSAQGDSNQPQHF.

The chain couples TRBV7-3 to TRBJ2-3; 7 positions match TRBD1. The CDR3 contains 15 residues. V lost 5 bases and J lost 2; bases outside the gene matches: 7. The germline V gene encodes CDR1 SGHTA and CDR2 FQGTGA. CDR3 DNA: TGTGCCAGCAGCATATACAGGGGCGCCACAGATACGCAGTATTTT. This translates into CASSIYRGATDTQYF. Supplemented by reference TRBV7-3 and TRBJ2-3, the full variable domain reads GAGVSQTPSNKVTEKGKYVELRCDPISGHTALYWYRQSLGQGPEFLIYFQGTGAADDSGLPNDRFFAVRPEGSVSTLKIQRTERGDSAVYLCASSIYRGATDTQYFGPGTRLTVL.

This clone was detected only a few times. V is TRBV7-9 and J is TRBJ1-5; 8 bases line up with TRBD1. The CDR3 is 16 amino acids. Germline V CDR1 and CDR2: SEHNR, FQNEAQ (reference sequence). Trimming took 2 bases from V and 3 from J; bases not matched to a gene: 6. CDR3 in amino acids: CASSLMAGGFNQPQHF. In nucleotides, the CDR3 is TGTGCCAGCAGCTTAATGGCAGGGGGCTTCAATCAGCCCCAGCATTTT.

V gene TRBV2 combines with J gene TRBJ2-7, with a tentative D call TRBD1 (6 bases). CDR3 size: 13 residues. In germline, CDR1 is SNHLY, CDR2 FYNNEI. The V end lost 6 bases, the J end lost 2 bases, and 11 bases lay between the germline ends. The CDR3 coding sequence is TGTGCCAGCAGCCAGGGACATACCTACGAGCAGTACTTC. Protein product: CASSQGHTYEQYF.

The chain links TRBV7-9 to TRBJ1-4; D is undetermined. Germline V gene data show CDR1 as SEHNR and CDR2 as FQNEAQ (reference sequence). With 0 bases removed from V and 8 bases from J, the gap between germline ends came to 4 bases. The CDR3 runs 12 residues. CDR3 nucleotide sequence: TGTGCCAGCAGCTTAGCAGAGGAAAAACTGTTTTTT. Residues: CASSLAEEKLFF. The full variable domain, with the rest looked up from reference TRBV7-9 and TRBJ1-4, is DTGVSQNPRHKITKRGQNVTFRCDPISEHNRLYWYRQTLGQGPEFLTYFQNEAQLEKSRLLSDRFSAERPKGSFSTLEIQRTEQGDSAMYLCASSLAEEKLFFGSGTQLSVL.

This chain joins TRBV18 and TRBJ2-7, with 7 nucleotides matching TRBD1. Germline V gene sequence: CDR1 KGHSH, CDR2 LQKENI. Trimming took 5 bases from V and 6 from J; bases not matched to a gene: 10. CDR3 length equals 14 residues. CDR3 sequence reads: CASSRLTTGPEQYF. Here the CDR3 DNA reads TGTGCCAGCTCAAGATTAACGACAGGGCCCGAGCAGTACTTC.

The chain uses TRBV30 and TRBJ2-5; TRBD2 matches at 7 bases. The CDR3 covers 13 residues. CDR1 is GTSNPN and CDR2 is SVGIG in the germline V gene (reference sequence). J was trimmed by 4 bases and V by 0 bases; bases with no gene match: 2. CDR3 in amino acids: CAWSVLARETQYF. The CDR3 region has the DNA TGTGCCTGGAGTGTACTAGCGAGAGAGACCCAGTACTTC. Full variable domain (rest looked up from reference TRBV30 and TRBJ2-5): SQTIHQWPATLVQPVGSPLSLECTVEGTSNPNLYWYRQAAGRGLQLLFYSVGIGQISSEVPQNLSASRPQDRQFILSSKKLLLSDSGFYLCAWSVLARETQYFGPGTRLLVL.

This clone occurred a few times. The V gene is TRBV19, the J gene TRBJ1-1; D may be TRBD1 (5 bases). Germline assignment: CDR1 LNHDA and CDR2 SQIVND (reference sequence). Between the trimmed V and J ends, which lost 7 bases and 1 base, there was a span of 7 bases. The length of the CDR3 is 12 residues. The CDR3 DNA follows: TGTGCCAGTATCCAGGGGAACACTGAAGCTTTCTTT. This gives the protein CASIQGNTEAFF.

This clone was seen only once. The chain joins TRBV27 to TRBJ2-4; 8 nucleotides agree with TRBD2. V shed 1 base and J 0 bases; nucleotides not matched to a gene: 5. Germline V gene data show CDR1 as MNHEY and CDR2 as SMNVEV (reference sequence). The CDR3 has 17 residues. DNA for the CDR3: TGTGCCAGCAGTTTATATTCGGGGGGGTTAGCCAAAAACATTCAGTACTTC. Translating it yields CASSLYSGGLAKNIQYF.

The chain carries TRBV23-1 and TRBJ2-5; D is perhaps TRBD1 (6 bases). TRBV23-1 falls under the ORF class, with uncertain function. V lost 1 base, J lost 4 bases, and 16 bases lay in between. The CDR3 loop spans 16 amino acids. In DNA, the CDR3 is TGCGCCAGCAGTCAATTTCTCGACAGGATGATAGAGACCCAGTACTTC. Protein: CASSQFLDRMIETQYF.

This chain uses TRBV30 with TRBJ2-7; D is possibly TRBD2 (6 bases). CDR1 and CDR2 (germline): GTSNPN, SVGIG (reference sequence). The CDR3 extends over 12 amino acids. Trimming left V 5 bases short and J 1 base short, with 9 bases between. Here the CDR3 reads CAWSGLSYEQYF. Here the CDR3 DNA reads TGTGCCTGGTCGGGACTGTCCTACGAGCAGTACTTC.

As for this clone: The junction and the germline gene differ at one end; a read error may be behind it. V and J are TRBV10-1 and TRBJ2-4, with 10 bases lining up with TRBD2. Germline CDR1 WNHNN, CDR2 SYGVQD (reference sequence). The CDR3 spans 17 residues. The CDR3 DNA sequence: TGCGCCGGCAGCGGTAGCGGGAGGCCGCTGGCCAAAAACATTCAGTACTTC. Translated, it gives CAGSGSGRPLAKNIQYF.

V is TRBV29-1 and J is TRBJ2-5; 10 bases match TRBD1. Germline lookup yields CDR1 SQVTM and CDR2 ANQGSEA. This CDR3 is 14 amino acids long. V shed 3 bases, J shed 5 bases, and the junction held 6 bases outside the gene matches. The CDR3 protein is CSVDRQGAAETQYF. The DNA of the CDR3 is TGCAGCGTTGACCGACAGGGGGCGGCTGAGACCCAGTACTTC.

Note on this clone: Other DNA sequences within the sample encode an identical CDR3. CDR3 nucleotide sequence: TGTGCCAGCAGCTCGGGGCACCTTAGCAATCAGCCCCAGCATTTT. This sequence encodes CASSSGHLSNQPQHF. This chain links TRBV7-6 with TRBJ1-5; D is possibly TRBD1 (5 bases). Per germline, CDR1 SGHVS and CDR2 FNYEAQ. The CDR3 has 15 amino acids. V was clipped by 4 bases and J by 0 bases, with 10 bases between them.

This chain connects TRBV28 to TRBJ2-5; 10 bases match TRBD2. V gave up 6 bases and J gave up 4 bases; unmatched junction bases: 8. In germline, CDR1 is MDHEN, CDR2 SYDVKM. The CDR3 loop spans 15 amino acids. In nucleotides, the CDR3 is TGTGCCAGCAGGGGGCTAGCGGGAGAGTTAGAGACCCAGTACTTC. Translated: CASRGLAGELETQYF. Complete variable domain (other parts from reference TRBV28 and TRBJ2-5): DVKVTQSSRYLVKRTGEKVFLECVQDMDHENMFWYRQDPGLGLRLIYFSYDVKMKEKGDIPEGYSVSREKKERFSLILESASTNQTSMYLCASRGLAGELETQYFGPGTRLLVL.

The chain combines TRBV7-9 with TRBJ1-2; TRBD1 aligns across 8 bases. The trim removed 5 bases at V and 4 bases at J, leaving 9 bases unmatched. This CDR3 contains 15 residues. The germline V gene has CDR1 SEHNR and CDR2 FQNEAQ (reference sequence). The CDR3: CASSGRQGPFYGYTF. The CDR3 DNA is TGTGCCAGCAGCGGTCGACAGGGGCCTTTCTATGGCTACACCTTC.

The rearrangement joins TRBV19 to TRBJ2-1, with D perhaps given as TRBD1 or TRBD2 (5 bases each). Per germline, CDR1 LNHDA and CDR2 SQIVND (reference sequence). The germline V and J ends were trimmed by 4 bases and 4 bases, with 14 bases remaining between them. CDR3 length equals 15 residues. CDR3 residues: CASSSIGTDYNEQFF. As DNA, the CDR3 is TGTGCCAGTAGTAGTATTGGGACGGATTACAATGAGCAGTTCTTC.

V usage is TRBV7-9 and J usage is TRBJ2-7, with D possibly being TRBD1 or TRBD2 (5 bases each). This CDR3 comprises 12 residues. V shed 5 bases and J shed 6 bases, with 11 bases lying between them. Germline assignment: CDR1 SEHNR and CDR2 FQNEAQ (reference sequence). For the CDR3, the DNA is TGTGCCAGCAGCCCCCTGGGGGTCGAGCAGTACTTC. It specifies CASSPLGVEQYF. Supplemented by reference TRBV7-9 and TRBJ2-7, the full variable domain reads DTGVSQNPRHKITKRGQNVTFRCDPISEHNRLYWYRQTLGQGPEFLTYFQNEAQLEKSRLLSDRFSAERPKGSFSTLEIQRTEQGDSAMYLCASSPLGVEQYFGPGTRLTVT.

The chain has TRBV18 and TRBJ1-1; D remains ambiguous. With 4 bases removed from V and 5 bases from J, the gap between germline ends came to 14 bases. The CDR3 consists of 14 residues. CDR1 KGHSH and CDR2 LQKENI come from the germline V gene. The CDR3 sequence is CASSQPIGGTEAFF. CDR3 nucleotide sequence: TGTGCCAGCTCACAACCAATAGGCGGGACTGAAGCTTTCTTT.

The chain recombines TRBV28 with TRBJ1-5, with 7 bases that match TRBD1. The germline CDR1 and CDR2 sequences are MDHEN and SYDVKM. V trimming: 5 bases; J trimming: 4 bases; junction bases outside the gene matches: 14. The CDR3 consists of 17 residues. CDR3 DNA sequence: TGTGCCAGCAGTCCTCCATTATCGGGGACAGTAAATCAGCCCCAGCATTTT. The encoded protein is CASSPPLSGTVNQPQHF.